This T cell receptor (beta chain) was captured by sequencing in a study of T cell responses to AZD1222 COVID-19 vaccine. Turning to the study itself: Recipients boosted at about 4 weeks or about 12 weeks are pooled. Overall study results and limits: Donors were mostly white British, more females; clonal diversity possibly underestimated. Nearly half of spike-specific TCRs reportedly target unmutated variant regions.

Sequencing used immunoSEQ multiplex PCR; TCRdb keeps in-frame clones, though not all of them. The repertoire holds 110,000 to 150,000 clones, with 92% as singletons. Comments on this clone: Its antigen remains unidentified.

V gave up 3 bases and J gave up 2 bases, with 13 bases separating them. Germline V gives CDR1 MNHEY, CDR2 SVGEGT. CDR3 length: 15 residues. The TCR sequence derives from an adult in good health. This chain uses TRBV6-2 or TRBV6-3 with TRBJ1-2, with no clear D. This sample comprised peripheral blood, obtained on day 0 of AZD1222 vaccination. CDR3 DNA sequence: TGTGCCAGCAGTTATTTCAGCGCCCCGAACTATGGCTACACCTTC. It encodes CASSYFSAPNYGYTF.